The 6 T cell receptor beta chains reported below all come from one sample, sequenced in a study of CD8 T cells in Susac syndrome (dated by TCRdb to the late 2010s). Library creation used the immunoSEQ multiplex PCR assay. RNA was extracted with the RNeasy kit and about 0.5 to 1 ug was reverse transcribed using random hexamers. In-frame beta chains were kept once TCRdb had trimmed the public reads at Q25 with fastp and called clones with MiXCR. Records with the same CDR3 protein are collapsed into one entry carrying the most frequent genes and DNA. Here the sample has about 49,000 distinct CDR3 sequences; 93% occur a single time. The biggest ten clones account for approximately 0.53% of the sample. Sequences were obtained from CD8+ T cells from PBMCs. Every receptor here comes from a human donor in good health.

The chain uses TRBV6-6 and TRBJ2-1, with TRBD1 matching 9 bases. CDR3 length equals 16 residues. Germline CDR1 is MNHNY and CDR2 is SVGAGI (reference sequence). V shed 4 bases, J shed 2 bases, and the junction held 6 bases outside the gene matches. CDR3 residues: CASSSVGQGTYNEQFF. For the CDR3, the DNA is TGTGCCAGCAGTTCTGTCGGACAGGGGACCTACAATGAGCAGTTCTTC.

V gene TRBV4-1 combines with J gene TRBJ2-5; possibly TRBD1 for D (5 bases). The CDR3 consists of 15 residues. The ends were cut back, 3 bases at V and 5 bases at J, with 16 bases in the middle. Germline V lookup: CDR1 MGHRA, CDR2 YSYEKL. The CDR3 is CASSHDQGLLETQYF. The CDR3 DNA follows: TGCGCCAGCAGCCACGACCAGGGTTTGCTTGAGACCCAGTACTTC.

This sequence joins TRBV19 and TRBJ2-2; 7 bases fit TRBD1. CDR1 is LNHDA, CDR2 SQIVND, per germline (reference sequence). The CDR3 consists of 15 residues. V shed 3 bases and J 1 base; nucleotides not matched to a gene: 2. This CDR3 reads CASSMGTVNTGELFF. The CDR3 DNA follows: TGTGCCAGTAGTATGGGGACAGTGAACACCGGGGAGCTGTTTTTT.

This rearrangement joins TRBV20-1 to TRBJ1-3; D is unclear. The CDR3 loop spans 11 amino acids. Trimming left V 3 bases short and J 9 bases short, with 9 bases between. Germline CDR1 reads DFQATT; CDR2 reads SNEGSKA (reference sequence). The CDR3 region is CSARETSTIYF. The CDR3 region has the DNA TGCAGTGCTAGGGAGACAAGCACCATATATTTT.

The CDR3 spells CASSDRGAMNTEAFF. The DNA of the CDR3 is TGTGCCAGCAGCGACAGGGGGGCGATGAACACTGAAGCTTTCTTT. V usage is TRBV5-4 and J usage is TRBJ1-1; 9 nucleotides match TRBD1. With 4 bases clipped from V and 0 bases from J, the junction kept 4 bases outside the gene matches. The CDR3 consists of 15 residues. The V gene's germline CDR1 is SGHNT and CDR2 YYREEE (reference sequence).

This chain links TRBV2 with TRBJ2-6; TRBD1 is a possible D gene (6 bases). Germline V lookup: CDR1 SNHLY, CDR2 FYNNEI. The length of the CDR3 is 16 residues. V was pared by 6 bases and J by 0 bases, with 12 bases between. The CDR3 coding sequence is TGTGCCAGCAGGCGGACAGAAAACTCTGGGGCCAACGTCCTGACTTTC. It yields the protein CASRRTENSGANVLTF. Filled out from reference TRBV2 and TRBJ2-6, the complete variable domain reads EPEVTQTPSHQVTQMGQEVILRCVPISNHLYFYWYRQILGQKVEFLVSFYNNEISEKSEIFDDQFSVERPDGSNFTLKIRSTKLEDSAMYFCASRRTENSGANVLTFGAGSRLTVL.